One and the same sample provided the 9 T cell receptor beta chains below, sequenced in a study of technical replicates of blood from a few donors. Some clones are missing from TCRdb's copy, which holds only in-frame ones; the method was immunoSEQ multiplex PCR. The table has tens of thousands of clones, approximately 95% seen once. The sequenced material came from T cells isolated from PBMCs. The source is a human donor in good health.

The rearrangement uses TRBV19 and TRBJ1-5, with a tentative D call TRBD1 (5 bases). CDR3 size: 14 residues. CDR1 and CDR2 (germline): LNHDA, SQIVND (reference sequence). V dropped 3 bases and J dropped 1 base, with 7 bases sitting between them. CDR3 coding DNA: TGTGCCAGTAGTATCGACAGCAGCAATCAGCCCCAGCATTTT. Amino acids: CASSIDSSNQPQHF.

The chain uses TRBV7-9 and TRBJ2-7; 9 positions agree with TRBD2. The CDR3 consists of 15 residues. Germline-derived CDR1 and CDR2 are SEHNR and FQNEAQ (reference sequence). With V trimmed by 4 bases and J by 2 bases, 6 bases remained unmatched. CDR3 bases: TGTGCCAGCAGCTGGGGACTAGCCGAAACCTACGAGCAGTACTTC. Encoded protein: CASSWGLAETYEQYF.

This clone was counted only a few times. The chain carries TRBV28 and TRBJ2-7; a possible D gene is TRBD2 (6 bases). This CDR3 region has 16 residues. Germline loops: CDR1 MDHEN, CDR2 SYDVKM. V gave up 5 bases and J gave up 3 bases, with 20 bases separating them. CDR3 sequence (DNA): TGTGCCAGCAGTATTAGCGGCAGGAGTGGCCTCTACGAGCAGTACTTC. Residues: CASSISGRSGLYEQYF.

The V call is TRBV2, the J call TRBJ2-7; D gene ambiguous. Trimming took off 6 bases at V and 0 bases at J, with 6 bases between the two ends. Germline CDR1 and CDR2: SNHLY and FYNNEI. The CDR3 sequence is 12 residues long. CDR3 sequence reads: CASSYRSYEQYF. The CDR3 nucleotides are TGTGCCAGCAGCTACCGCTCCTACGAGCAGTACTTC.

The V and J genes are TRBV7-3 and TRBJ2-3, with 7 positions matching TRBD2. The CDR3 contains 20 residues. V shed 1 base and J 0 bases; nucleotides not matched to a gene: 16. Germline V CDR1 and CDR2: SGHTA, FQGTGA. Written as DNA, the CDR3 is TGTGCCAGCAGCTTAAGCCCCCGGGGCGGGGGTACCTCTAGCACAGATACGCAGTATTTT. This sequence encodes CASSLSPRGGGTSSTDTQYF.

The V gene is TRBV15, the J gene TRBJ1-2, with D perhaps matching TRBD1 (5 bases). Trimming shortened V by 0 bases and J by 6 bases, and 17 bases separated the two germline ends. The CDR3 covers 16 residues. Germline lookup yields CDR1 LNHNV and CDR2 YYDKDF (reference sequence). As DNA, the CDR3 is TGTGCCACCAGCAGAGATCACCAGGGAGGTCGGAATGGCTACACCTTC. Translation gives CATSRDHQGGRNGYTF. The full variable domain, in which reference TRBV15 and TRBJ1-2 provide the parts outside the CDR3, is DAMVIQNPRYQVTQFGKPVTLSCSQTLNHNVMYWYQQKSSQAPKLLFHYYDKDFNNEADTPDNFQSRRPNTSFCFLDIRSPGLGDTAMYLCATSRDHQGGRNGYTFGSGTRLTVV.

The chain carries TRBV13 and TRBJ1-1; D remains unclear. This CDR3 contains 13 residues. Germline V gene lookup returns CDR1 PRHDT and CDR2 FYEKMQ (reference sequence). Deletions cut 0 bases from V and 8 bases from J, with 10 bases between. CDR3 in DNA: TGTGCCAGCAGCTTAGGCCGGTTTTCCGAAGCTTTCTTT. Translated: CASSLGRFSEAFF.

V usage is TRBV5-6 and J usage is TRBJ2-7; D not resolved. Germline assignment: CDR1 SGHDT and CDR2 YYEEEE. Trimming removed 4 bases from V and 10 bases from J, with 15 bases in between. The CDR3 has 12 amino acids. The CDR3 reads CASSLSYGFQYF. The CDR3 nucleotides are TGTGCCAGCAGCCTCTCCTACGGGTTCCAGTACTTC.

V usage is TRBV7-8 and J usage is TRBJ2-7; TRBD2 matches at 7 bases. After removal of 5 bases from V and 1 base from J, the junction contained 11 bases not matched to a gene. CDR3 length: 16 residues. Germline CDR1 reads SGHVS; CDR2 reads FQNEAQ. CDR3 sequence reads: CASSLNRASGSYEQYF. Written as DNA, the CDR3 is TGTGCCAGCAGCCTCAACCGGGCTAGCGGATCCTACGAGCAGTACTTC.